The clone carrying this TCR beta chain was counted between two and nine times. This sample was included in a study of blood T cell repertoires in COVID-19. Study-level background: Samples came from the United States, Italy and Spain, spanning acute and convalescent COVID-19. T cells, B-cell-depleted T cells, or PBMCs provided the cDNA or gDNA that served as material.

Methods used by the authors: Amplification with reference gene primers provided the estimates of nucleated cell counts. Data came from immunoSEQ multiplex PCR; TCRdb stores just in-frame clones and leaves some out. V and J calls and clone size are as listed in that table; D and trimming were resolved from the DNA. The table records 85,000 to 120,000 clones, 80% to 90% of them present only once. From germline, CDR1 is MGHRA and CDR2 YSYEKL. Trimming removed 2 bases from V and 3 bases from J, with 11 bases in between. The CDR3 has 15 residues. The rearrangement links TRBV4-1 to TRBJ1-5; a weak D match, TRBD1 (6 bases). The TCR was taken from a man aged 35 to 55 with active or convalescent COVID-19. Material: peripheral blood. The CDR3 loop reads CASSQTQGNNQPQHF. CDR3 coding DNA: TGCGCCAGCAGCCAAACACAGGGTAACAATCAGCCCCAGCATTTT.